This TCR beta chain comes out of a study of vaccination effects on CD4 cells after COVID-19 (dated by TCRdb to 2021 to 2024). Background on the whole study: Each participant received two doses of an mRNA SARS-CoV-2 vaccine, either BNT162b2 or mRNA-1273. SARS-CoV-2 spike-specific CD4+ TCR repertoires from before and after mRNA vaccination were compared in COVID-19 convalescent patients and in infection-naive vaccine recipients. The Oncomine TCR Beta short-read assay on an Illumina iSeq 100 was used to sequence cultures from other donors in the study. A total of ten to eleven COVID-19 convalescent patients and several SARS-CoV-2-naive healthy vaccine recipients were included in the full study.

In the ViraFEST assay, PBMC were stimulated with viral peptide pools, and TCR sequencing was then used to find antigen-specific CD4+ T cell clonotypes based on their expansion. After about 9 days of culture, CD4+ T cells were isolated with the EasySep CD4+ T cell isolation kit. None of the healthy vaccine recipients had a prior SARS-CoV-2 infection, which was confirmed by nucleocapsid antibody tests that came back negative both before and after vaccination. About 2.1 million PBMC per well were cultured in IMDM with about 4.5% human AB serum, roughly 10 IU/ml IL-2 and gentamicin, plus 10 ug/ml peptides. Half of the culture medium was replaced with fresh IL-2-containing medium on days 3 and 7. Each peptide stimulation condition was cultured in triplicate wells unless otherwise noted. Using Ficoll-Paque Plus gradient centrifugation, PBMC were separated from whole blood and then either used fresh or cryopreserved at -140C. The spike proteins of SARS-CoV-2 and of the common cold coronaviruses HCoV-NL63, HCoV-OC43 and HCoV-229E were spanned by overlapping peptide pools. The QIAamp micro DNA kit was used to extract genomic DNA from the cultured CD4+ T cells.

The cysteine opens and the phenylalanine closes a CDR3 of 14 amino acids. The kept DNA is CDR3 alone, 42 bases in frame from the first base. The germline V gene (reference sequence) gives CDR1 as LNHDA and CDR2 as SQIVND. V loses 4 bases of germline sequence and J loses 3 bases, and the interval between the two ends is 9 bases. This clone was seen a few times. Its antigen target is currently unknown. Within one base of it there is no much larger clone, and no base qualities were kept. Overall results and qualifications from the work: Among healthy vaccine recipients, nearly all vaccine-induced clones were SARS-CoV-2 mono-reactive, and just 1 of 255 was cross-reactive with common cold coronaviruses. Limitations of the study were the small number of convalescent patients and the absence of early post-infection timepoints. Clones induced by infection and clones induced by vaccination both contracted markedly at late timepoints after vaccination, which fits with T cell responses waning over time.

The library was made by the immunoSEQ multiplex PCR assay. DNA from the CD4+ T cells that had been cultured and isolated underwent TCR beta CDR3 sequencing. The authors' pipeline ran thus. Non-productive TCR sequences were discarded, and reads were trimmed to the CDR3 region, with only CDR3s of 7 or more amino acids retained. Antigen-specific clonotypes were identified with the MANAFEST web app by comparing expansion in peptide wells against reference cultures. Positive clones required FDR<0.05 expansion versus reference and all other wells, odds ratio above 5, and frequency above 0.1% in two replicate wells. A clonotype was called cross-reactive if it was significantly expanded both in SARS-CoV-2 spike wells and in at least one common cold coronavirus spike condition. CDR3 similarity was assessed by Levenshtein distance with the stringdist R package, and unrooted trees were built with ape in R 3.6.1. The source is immuneACCESS, and TCRdb retained only in-frame sequences with V and J called. Part of the clones is not carried over; for the studies checked, unresolved V genes explain less than half of this, and the remainder is unexplained. V and J calls and clone size are given by that table; D and trimming were obtained from the DNA. Present in this sample are around 60,000 clones, roughly 76% of which were seen just once. The leading ten clones occupy about 3% of the sample.

This TCR came from a human donor who received a COVID-19 vaccine. Sequenced material: CD4+ T cells from PBMCs cultured with HCoV-NL63 spike peptides, taken before COVID-19 vaccination. Per the publication, the cell subset or site label means: HCoV-NL63 spike overlapping peptide pool stimulation. The V gene is TRBV19 and the J gene is TRBJ2-2, with TRBD1 as a weak D call on 6 bases. The bases are TGTGCCAGTAGTACGGACAGCTACACCGGGGAGCTGTTTTTT. This yields the protein CASSTDSYTGELFF.